This T cell receptor (beta chain) was obtained from a study of T cells in tumors after PD-1 blockade (dated by TCRdb to between 2018 and 2021). Regarding the research as a whole: Prior checkpoint blockade, systemic immunosuppressant use, and recent radiotherapy or other anti-cancer therapy within 4 weeks were grounds for patient exclusion. Pembrolizumab 200 mg every 3 weeks or cemiplimab 350 mg every 2 weeks was administered to patients. Some patients also continued taking vismodegib 150 mg daily during anti-PD-1 treatment. On average, peripheral blood samples yielded 35,000 to 45,000 unique clonotypes and approximately 100,000 TCR templates (range roughly 22,000-280,000). Paired single-cell RNA and TCR sequencing was done in the study on site-matched tumors from patients with BCC or SCC, both before and after anti-PD-1 therapy. To compare blood and tumor clonotypes, bulk TCR sequencing was performed on approximately nine peripheral blood samples from roughly five patients. RECIST version 1.1 was used to assess clinical response. General conclusions and limits of the study: The source of novel T cell clones was not identified, and lymphoid organs or rare unexpanded clones within the tumor or the tumor periphery could be included among the possible sources. Around 40% of tumor TCR clonotypes were found in blood, and some novel exhausted tumor clones appeared in pre-treatment blood, suggesting peripheral recruitment.

On this clone: The antigen it binds to is not known. Nothing much larger sits one base from this clone, and base qualities are not available.

Per the publication, the time point label means: after anti-PD-1 therapy. Genomic DNA extracted from tumor biopsies or peripheral blood was used for bulk TCRbeta sequencing, with input ranging from about 616 ng to 6,500 ng. Histologically proven advanced or metastatic basal or squamous cell carcinoma was present in all patients, all of whom were poor candidates for surgical resection. Of the approximately twelve patients making up the basal cell carcinoma cohort, roughly eight underwent bulk tumor TCR sequencing. V loses 1 base, J loses 4 bases, and the germline ends lie 7 bases apart. The germline V gene sets CDR1 to SGHDN and CDR2 to FVKESK. Its CDR3 holds 13 amino acids, cysteine through phenylalanine. The retained sequence is limited to the CDR3, 39 bases, with the frame set at the first base. The immunoSEQ platform was used for deep TCRbeta sequencing. The published analysis was carried out like this. Only productive rearrangements were exported from the immunoSEQ Analyzer for further analysis. T cell phenotypes were assigned to bulk TCRbeta clonotypes by matching the clonotypes to single-cell RNA+TCR-seq clones with the same TCRbeta sequence. Using bulk TCR sequencing data, clone enrichment in tumor was calculated by dividing a clone's tumor frequency by the same clone's PBMC frequency. GLIPH was used to group TCRs into specificity groups, clusters of distinct TCRs likely recognizing common antigens via shared CDR3 motifs. TCRdb re-hosts the immuneACCESS table, in-frame sequences only. Its copies lack some clones; in the studies checked, an unresolved V gene accounts for under half of them, and the cause for the rest is not known. V and J calls and clone size follow that table, whereas D and trimming were derived from the DNA. Within this sample are 14,000 or so clones, with roughly 82% of them counted one time only. The ten most abundant clones make up 20% to 25% of the sample.

Sequenced here: PBMCs, sampled after anti-PD-1 treatment. This receptor was obtained from a human donor with basal cell carcinoma. This receptor chain uses TRBV14 and TRBJ1-2; confidence is insufficient to name the D gene. This receptor has the CDR3 CASSQVGSYGYTF. The bases read TGTGCCAGCAGCCAAGTGGGGTCCTATGGCTACACCTTC.